This T cell receptor beta chain is from a study of graft-versus-host responses after intestinal transplantation. Findings of the study overall: Elevated graft-versus-host to host-versus-graft clonal ratios in allografts were recorded for patients with graft-donor T cell macrochimerism.

V was trimmed by 1 base and J by 3 bases, leaving 13 bases between them. Germline V gives CDR1 SEHNR, CDR2 FQNEAQ (reference sequence). The CDR3 is made up of 15 amino acids. TCRdb's table, derived via immunoSEQ multiplex PCR, lists solely in-frame clones and lacks some. The data contain about 85,000 clones, around 86% of them seen just once; the ten biggest clones take up 17%. Regarding this clone: Its matching antigen is unknown.

The receptor was derived from a human donor who received an intestinal transplant. The genes are TRBV7-9 and TRBJ2-7, with D uncertain. The sequences come from unstimulated CD8+ T cells sorted from spleen or lymph node cells, collected before intestinal transplant. The CDR3 sequence: CASSLGRQRNYEQYF. Here the CDR3 DNA reads TGTGCCAGCAGCTTAGGACGGCAGAGAAACTACGAGCAGTACTTC.